A single sample is the source of the 11 T cell receptor beta chains below, sequenced in a study of blood T cell repertoires in COVID-19. Assay: immunoSEQ multiplex PCR; the TCRdb copy retains only in-frame clones and omits some. Of about 430,000 clones listed, 70% to 90% are singletons. What was sequenced was peripheral blood. The receptor source for this set is a man between 18 and 35 years old with COVID-19, enrolled during active disease.

The genes are TRBV4-1 and TRBJ1-1; tentative D call: TRBD1 (5 bases). Germline CDR1 is MGHRA and CDR2 is YSYEKL. The V end lost 0 bases, the J end lost 5 bases, and 16 bases lay between the germline ends. This CDR3 spans 16 amino acids. CDR3 sequence (DNA): TGCGCCAGCAGCCAAGAAGGGGCGTCGGGGAGGACTGAAGCTTTCTTT. This translates into CASSQEGASGRTEAFF.

V usage is TRBV10-2 and J usage is TRBJ2-5; D perhaps matches TRBD2 (6 bases). Germline loops: CDR1 WSHSY, CDR2 SAAADI. V lost 2 bases and J 4 bases, leaving 11 bases between the germline ends. CDR3 length equals 14 residues. CDR3: CASSERQGLETQYF. CDR3 nucleotides: TGCGCCAGCAGTGAGAGGCAGGGACTAGAGACCCAGTACTTC.

This chain uses TRBV6-1 with TRBJ2-2; a weak D match, TRBD1 (5 bases). The CDR3 is made up of 15 amino acids. The germline CDR1 and CDR2 sequences are MNHNS and SASEGT. V was pared by 3 bases and J by 0 bases, with 8 bases between. The CDR3 loop is CASSDSGTNTGELFF. CDR3 sequence (DNA): TGTGCCAGCAGTGATTCAGGGACGAACACCGGGGAGCTGTTTTTT.

The chain couples TRBV30 to TRBJ1-2, with 7 bases that match TRBD1. The CDR3 consists of 12 residues. Germline V lookup: CDR1 GTSNPN, CDR2 SVGIG (reference sequence). With V trimmed by 5 bases and J by 8 bases, 8 bases remained unmatched. The CDR3 here is CAWAGGIRGYTF. CDR3 bases: TGTGCCTGGGCAGGGGGGATACGCGGCTACACCTTC.

V is TRBV15 and J is TRBJ2-7, with a weak D call TRBD2 (6 bases). Trimming left V 0 bases short and J 5 bases short, with 17 bases between. Germline V CDR1 and CDR2: LNHNV, YYDKDF (reference sequence). This CDR3 has 16 amino acids. This chain's CDR3 is CATSRDSRRGLDEQYF. CDR3 nucleotide sequence: TGTGCCACCAGCAGAGATAGTAGGCGGGGCCTGGACGAGCAGTACTTC. Using reference TRBV15 and TRBJ2-7 for the parts outside the CDR3, the full variable domain is DAMVIQNPRYQVTQFGKPVTLSCSQTLNHNVMYWYQQKSSQAPKLLFHYYDKDFNNEADTPDNFQSRRPNTSFCFLDIRSPGLGDTAMYLCATSRDSRRGLDEQYFGPGTRLTVT.

The chain uses TRBV5-6 and TRBJ2-4; D is possibly TRBD1 (6 bases). Per the germline V gene, CDR1 is SGHDT and CDR2 is YYEEEE. V was shortened by 4 bases and J by 1 base, with 18 bases between the two germline ends. The CDR3 covers 17 residues. As DNA, the CDR3 is TGTGCCAGCAGCATGCTACAGGGTGGGGTGGCCAAAAACATTCAGTACTTC. Translated: CASSMLQGGVAKNIQYF.

The chain recombines TRBV29-1 with TRBJ1-6, with a weak D call TRBD1 (6 bases). Trimming cost V 5 bases and J 7 bases, with 12 bases left between them. The CDR3 sequence is 13 residues long. Germline assignment: CDR1 SQVTM and CDR2 ANQGSEA. CDR3 DNA sequence: TGCAGCGTTTCGGGGGGGCCCAATTCACCCCTCCACTTT. Its protein product is CSVSGGPNSPLHF. Together with reference TRBV29-1 and TRBJ1-6, the CDR3 gives the full variable domain: SAVISQKPSRDICQRGTSLTIQCQVDSQVTMMFWYRQQPGQSLTLIATANQGSEATYESGFVIDKFPISRPNLTFSTLTVSNMSPEDSSIYLCSVSGGPNSPLHFGNGTRLTVT.

V gene TRBV28 combines with J gene TRBJ1-5; no definite D call. The CDR3 has 14 amino acids. The germline V and J ends were trimmed by 4 bases and 4 bases, with 11 bases remaining between them. Germline V gene lookup returns CDR1 MDHEN and CDR2 SYDVKM. The CDR3 protein is CASSYAYGNQPQHF. CDR3 DNA: TGTGCCAGCAGTTATGCCTACGGGAATCAGCCCCAGCATTTT.

The chain joins TRBV14 to TRBJ2-5; 10 positions agree with TRBD2. CDR1 is SGHDN and CDR2 is FVKESK in the germline V gene. The CDR3 consists of 16 residues. The V gene end was trimmed by 4 bases and the J gene end by 4 bases; junction bases not matched to a gene: 9. The CDR3 reads CASSPRLAGWGETQYF. CDR3 in DNA: TGTGCCAGCAGCCCTAGACTAGCGGGCTGGGGAGAGACCCAGTACTTC.

This chain uses TRBV5-4 with TRBJ2-7, with TRBD2 identical over 10 bases. Germline assignment: CDR1 SGHNT and CDR2 YYREEE (reference sequence). The V segment lost 4 bases and the J segment 2 bases; nucleotides outside the gene matches: 9. The CDR3 is 16 residues long. CDR3 in amino acids: CASSRYSGGPPYEQYF. The CDR3 DNA reads TGTGCCAGCAGCCGATATAGCGGGGGGCCCCCCTACGAGCAGTACTTC.

The rearrangement uses TRBV25-1 and TRBJ2-1; TRBD2 matches 15 bases. V lost 1 base, J lost 8 bases, and 3 bases stayed unmatched. The germline gives CDR1 MGHDK, CDR2 SYGVNS. The CDR3 is 16 residues long. The CDR3 sequence: CASSEFGLAGGYEQFF. The CDR3, as DNA: TGTGCCAGCAGTGAATTTGGACTAGCGGGGGGGTATGAGCAGTTCTTC.